Listed below are T cell receptor beta chains from one sample, sequenced in a study of OX40 agonist ivuxolimab in advanced cancers. TCRdb keeps only in-frame clones here, not all; method: immunoSEQ multiplex PCR. The sample consists of about 66,000 clones, roughly 87% of them appearing once. The sequenced sample was CD4+ or CD8+ T cells sorted from blood, obtained in a trial of the OX40 agonist ivuxolimab. Source of these receptors: an adult with an advanced solid tumor such as melanoma, head and neck, liver or kidney cancer. Each CDR3 is given with its conserved first and last residue. A D gene is named only where the DNA matches it firmly. Only part of the rows carry a size: once, few, many, or a class if the clone is expanded.

CDR3: CASSRPGRENGYTF
DNA: TGTGCCAGCAGTCGCCCTGGACGGGAAAATGGCTACACCTTC
size: -
V: TRBV6-5
J: TRBJ1-2
D: -

CDR3: CASSFGRANNSPLHF
DNA: TGTGCCAGCAGCTTTGGCAGGGCCAATAATTCACCCCTCCACTTT
size: -
V: TRBV7-2
J: TRBJ1-6
D: -

CDR3: CASSLSVLNTEAFF
DNA: TGTGCCAGCAGTTTATCCGTGTTGAACACTGAAGCTTTCTTT
size: -
V: TRBV28
J: TRBJ1-1
D: -

CDR3: CASRTGEQFF
DNA: TGTGCCAGCAGGACAGGGGAACAGTTCTTC
size: -
V: TRBV6-1
J: TRBJ2-1
D: TRBD1

CDR3: CASSKERVASVRCVTKNIQYF
DNA: TGTGCCAGCAGCAAAGAGAGAGTAGCTTCCGTACGATGTGTAACCAAAAACATTCAGTACTTC
size: -
V: TRBV21-1
J: TRBJ2-4
D: -

CDR3: CASSGLLSYGYTF
DNA: TGCGCCAGCAGTGGGTTATTGTCCTATGGCTACACCTTC
size: -
V: TRBV10-2
J: TRBJ1-2
D: -

CDR3: CASSSDSGNTIYF
DNA: TGTGCCAGCAGCTCTGACTCTGGAAACACCATATATTTT
size: -
V: TRBV7-3
J: TRBJ1-3
D: -

CDR3: CASSLGGSTASYEQYF
DNA: TGTGCCAGCAGCTTAGGTGGCAGCACAGCCTCCTACGAGCAGTACTTC
size: once
V: TRBV11-2
J: TRBJ2-7
D: -

CDR3: CASSLEILNQNEQFF
DNA: TGCGCCAGCAGCTTGGAAATATTAAACCAAAATGAGCAGTTCTTC
size: -
V: TRBV5-1
J: TRBJ2-1
D: -

CDR3: CASSQDRDSIYEQYF
DNA: TGCGCCAGCAGCCAAGATCGGGACAGCATTTACGAGCAGTACTTC
size: -
V: TRBV4-1
J: TRBJ2-7
D: TRBD1

CDR3: CASSISAVYGYTF
DNA: TGTGCCAGTAGTATCTCGGCAGTCTATGGCTACACCTTC
size: -
V: TRBV19
J: TRBJ1-2
D: -

CDR3: CASTSDTKNIQYF
DNA: TGTGCCAGCACTTCGGATACCAAAAACATTCAGTACTTC
size: -
V: TRBV6-1
J: TRBJ2-4
D: -

CDR3: CASLGQGRTGELFF
DNA: TGTGCCAGCCTTGGACAGGGACGAACCGGGGAGCTGTTTTTT
size: -
V: TRBV28
J: TRBJ2-2
D: TRBD1

CDR3: CASINEPGGYSPLHF
DNA: TGTGCCAGCATTAATGAGCCGGGGGGGTATTCACCCCTCCACTTT
size: -
V: TRBV11-2
J: TRBJ1-6
D: -

CDR3: CASRSSLWSEAFF
DNA: TGTGCCAGCAGATCTAGCCTTTGGAGTGAAGCTTTCTTT
size: few
V: TRBV6-6
J: TRBJ1-1
D: -

CDR3: CSVEGGTTEAFF
DNA: TGCAGCGTTGAAGGAGGGACCACTGAAGCTTTCTTT
size: -
V: TRBV29-1
J: TRBJ1-1
D: -

CDR3: CASSAGQRLNEQFF
DNA: TGTGCCAGCAGCGCGGGACAGAGGCTCAATGAGCAGTTCTTC
size: -
V: TRBV11-2
J: TRBJ2-1
D: -

CDR3: CATSGSSYEQYF
DNA: TGTGCCACCAGCGGGAGCTCCTACGAGCAGTACTTC
size: -
V: TRBV15
J: TRBJ2-7
D: -

CDR3: CASSPTTETGTEAFF
DNA: TGTGCCAGCAGTCCAACGACGGAGACTGGTACTGAAGCTTTCTTT
size: -
V: TRBV28
J: TRBJ1-1
D: -

CDR3: CASSFLIGQKNTGELFF
DNA: TGTGCCAGCAGCTTTTTAATAGGACAGAAAAACACCGGGGAGCTGTTTTTT
size: -
V: TRBV5-4
J: TRBJ2-2
D: -

CDR3: CASSIRGQEKLFF
DNA: TGTGCCAGCTCCATCAGGGGGCAAGAAAAACTGTTTTTT
size: -
V: TRBV18
J: TRBJ1-4
D: TRBD1

CDR3: CAWSRLAGETQYF
DNA: TGTGCCTGGAGTCGACTAGCGGGGGAGACCCAGTACTTC
size: -
V: TRBV30
J: TRBJ2-5
D: TRBD2

CDR3: CASSTNRDSNQPQHF
DNA: TGTGCCAGCAGCACAAACAGGGATAGCAATCAGCCCCAGCATTTT
size: -
V: TRBV27
J: TRBJ1-5
D: -

CDR3: CASSYPLGTGGREQYF
DNA: TGTGCCAGCAGCTACCCCTTAGGGACAGGGGGTAGAGAGCAGTACTTC
size: -
V: TRBV28
J: TRBJ2-7
D: TRBD1

CDR3: CASSLAGQGYYEQYF
DNA: TGTGCCAGCAGCTTGGCGGGACAGGGCTACTACGAGCAGTACTTC
size: -
V: TRBV5-4
J: TRBJ2-7
D: TRBD1

CDR3: CASAVGRGGYNEQFF
DNA: TGTGCCAGCGCGGTAGGGAGGGGAGGCTACAATGAGCAGTTCTTC
size: -
V: TRBV7-2
J: TRBJ2-1
D: TRBD2

CDR3: CASGYQETQYF
DNA: TGTGCCTCCGGGTACCAAGAGACCCAGTACTTC
size: -
V: TRBV2
J: TRBJ2-5
D: -

CDR3: CASSSGLAGFTGELFF
DNA: TGTGCCAGCAGCTCGGGGCTAGCGGGATTTACCGGGGAGCTGTTTTTT
size: few
V: TRBV11-1
J: TRBJ2-2
D: TRBD2

CDR3: CASSQLQTLNTEAFF
DNA: TGTGCCAGCTCACAATTGCAAACATTGAACACTGAAGCTTTCTTT
size: -
V: TRBV18
J: TRBJ1-1
D: -

CDR3: CASSDWAGNTIYF
DNA: TGTGCCAGCAGTGACTGGGCTGGAAACACCATATATTTT
size: -
V: TRBV2
J: TRBJ1-3
D: -

CDR3: CASSIKGFSHYGYTF
DNA: TGTGCCAGTAGTATAAAGGGTTTTAGTCACTATGGCTACACCTTC
size: -
V: TRBV19
J: TRBJ1-2
D: -

CDR3: CASSLGGAGQLDTQYF
DNA: TGTGCCAGCAGTTTAGGGGGCGCAGGGCAATTAGATACGCAGTATTTT
size: once
V: TRBV28
J: TRBJ2-3
D: -

CDR3: CASRNGLGTKNIQYF
DNA: TGTGCCAGCAGGAACGGGCTAGGAACCAAAAACATTCAGTACTTC
size: -
V: TRBV6-1
J: TRBJ2-4
D: -

CDR3: CASILQGDSHGYTF
DNA: TGTGCCAGCATCCTTCAGGGGGACAGTCATGGCTACACCTTC
size: -
V: TRBV5-3
J: TRBJ1-2
D: TRBD1

CDR3: CASSLPTHTYQFF
DNA: TGTGCCAGCAGCCTTCCGACTCACACCTATCAGTTCTTC
size: -
V: TRBV7-9
J: TRBJ2-1
D: -

CDR3: CASSIGVPPLEKLFF
DNA: TGTGCCAGCAGTATCGGAGTCCCACCGTTGGAAAAACTGTTTTTT
size: -
V: TRBV27
J: TRBJ1-4
D: -

CDR3: CASSLLAGASNIQYF
DNA: TGTGCCAGCAGCTTATTAGCGGGGGCCTCCAACATTCAGTACTTC
size: -
V: TRBV11-2
J: TRBJ2-4
D: TRBD2

CDR3: CASSFRAANEKLFF
DNA: TGTGCCAGCAGTTTCAGGGCCGCTAATGAAAAACTGTTTTTT
size: -
V: TRBV7-2
J: TRBJ1-4
D: -

CDR3: CASSPPSSVVGGYTF
DNA: TGTGCCAGCTCACCACCGAGCTCGGTCGTAGGCGGCTACACCTTC
size: -
V: TRBV18
J: TRBJ1-2
D: -

CDR3: CASSGGPDLVLFF
DNA: TGTGCCAGCAGTGGGGGCCCTGACCTTGTGCTGTTCTTC
size: -
V: TRBV6-1
J: TRBJ2-1
D: -

CDR3: CASSYGSSYGYTF
DNA: TGTGCCAGCAGTTACGGATCGTCGTATGGCTACACCTTC
size: -
V: TRBV6-5
J: TRBJ1-2
D: -

CDR3: CASSSRQGGEKLFF
DNA: TGTGCCAGCAGCTCAAGGCAGGGTGGAGAAAAACTGTTTTTT
size: -
V: TRBV7-8
J: TRBJ1-4
D: -

CDR3: CASSDRGAGTDTQYF
DNA: TGTGCCAGCAGTGACCGCGGGGCGGGCACAGATACGCAGTATTTT
size: -
V: TRBV6-4
J: TRBJ2-3
D: -

CDR3: CASSKTPFYEQYF
DNA: TGTGCCAGCAGTAAGACACCTTTCTACGAGCAGTACTTC
size: -
V: TRBV28
J: TRBJ2-7
D: -

CDR3: CASSSRFNEQFF
DNA: TGTGCCAGCAGTTCTAGGTTCAATGAGCAGTTCTTC
size: few
V: TRBV27
J: TRBJ2-1
D: -

CDR3: CASIRATLRSGNTIYF
DNA: TGTGCCAGCATCAGGGCCACCCTTCGCTCTGGAAACACCATATATTTT
size: -
V: TRBV2
J: TRBJ1-3
D: -

CDR3: CASSVRLANYNEQFF
DNA: TGTGCCAGCAGCGTACGTCTAGCGAATTACAATGAGCAGTTCTTC
size: -
V: TRBV9
J: TRBJ2-1
D: -

CDR3: CASSTSLVNNEQFF
DNA: TGTGCCAGTAGTACCAGTTTAGTTAACAATGAGCAGTTCTTC
size: once
V: TRBV19
J: TRBJ2-1
D: -

CDR3: CAISETRDRVAFF
DNA: TGTGCCATCAGTGAGACACGGGACAGGGTGGCTTTCTTT
size: -
V: TRBV10-3
J: TRBJ1-1
D: TRBD1

CDR3: CASSLTGYGYTF
DNA: TGTGCCAGCAGTTTAACGGGGTATGGCTACACCTTC
size: -
V: TRBV28
J: TRBJ1-2
D: -

CDR3: CASSLAHTEAFF
DNA: TGTGCCAGCAGCTTAGCCCACACTGAAGCTTTCTTT
size: -
V: TRBV7-9
J: TRBJ1-1
D: -

CDR3: CASSFGTSGSVNEQFF
DNA: TGTGCCAGCAGCTTCGGGACTAGCGGGAGCGTCAATGAGCAGTTCTTC
size: -
V: TRBV11-3
J: TRBJ2-1
D: TRBD2

CDR3: CASSLGSELNTIYF
DNA: TGCGCCAGCAGCTTAGGGTCGGAGCTAAACACCATATATTTT
size: few
V: TRBV5-1
J: TRBJ1-3
D: -

CDR3: CASSPRPGTINEQFF
DNA: TGTGCCAGCAGCCCCCGACCCGGGACGATCAATGAGCAGTTCTTC
size: -
V: TRBV11-2
J: TRBJ2-1
D: -

CDR3: CASARRNTEAFF
DNA: TGTGCCAGTGCCCGACGGAACACTGAAGCTTTCTTT
size: -
V: TRBV19
J: TRBJ1-1
D: -

CDR3: CASTRTGRDSPLHF
DNA: TGTGCCAGCACCAGGACAGGGAGGGATTCACCCCTCCACTTT
size: few
V: TRBV6-5
J: TRBJ1-6
D: TRBD1

CDR3: CASSLAGTSVIGELFF
DNA: TGTGCCAGCTCCCTAGCCGGGACTAGCGTTATCGGGGAGCTGTTTTTT
size: -
V: TRBV7-3
J: TRBJ2-2
D: TRBD2

CDR3: CASSRGTGNTEAFF
DNA: TGTGCCAGCAGTCGCGGGACGGGGAACACTGAAGCTTTCTTT
size: -
V: TRBV28
J: TRBJ1-1
D: -

CDR3: CASSTTGDSYNEQFF
DNA: TGTGCCAGCAGCACGACTGGAGACTCCTACAATGAGCAGTTCTTC
size: -
V: TRBV5-4
J: TRBJ2-1
D: -